This T cell receptor (beta chain) was profiled in a study of blood T cell repertoires in COVID-19. The overall study: The origin of the acute and convalescent COVID-19 samples was the United States, Italy and Spain.

Trimming removed 0 bases from V and 7 bases from J, with 12 bases in between. Germline values: CDR1 LGHDT, CDR2 YNNKEL (reference sequence). This CDR3 has 14 amino acids. This clone appeared once. Original handling: How many nucleated cells were present was estimated from reference gene primer amplification. TCRdb's copy holds only in-frame clones and misses some; the assay was immunoSEQ multiplex PCR. That table is the source of V, J and clone size, and D and trimming were worked out from the DNA. The data show 15,000 to 20,000 clones, 82% seen once. This chain connects TRBV3-1 (or the pseudogene TRBV3-2) to TRBJ1-1, with D unclear. Sequencing was done on a sample of peripheral blood. This sequence was found in a human donor in a cohort sampled during active COVID-19. CDR3 DNA sequence: TGTGCCAGCAGCCAAGAGAGGGTAGTGGGTGAAGCTTTCTTT. Encoded protein: CASSQERVVGEAFF.